This T cell receptor beta chain was found in a study of CD8 T cells in Susac syndrome. It was healthy donors who served as the controls, matched for age and sex. Random hexamers primed reverse transcription of about 0.45 to 1 ug RNA. Amplification of TCR beta CDR3 across 54 Vbeta and 13 Jbeta was performed with immunoSEQ multiplex PCR. TCRdb re-called the immunoSEQ multiplex PCR reads with MiXCR, one entry per CDR3 protein. The sample comprises about 110,000 distinct CDR3 sequences, 90% to 98% of which are singletons, and 0.075% to 0.1% rests with the top ten. Germline lookup yields CDR1 KGHDR and CDR2 SFDVKD. V lost 10 bases, J lost 5 bases, and 9 bases lay in between. The CDR3 is made up of 11 amino acids.

This clonotype originated in a human donor in good health. This chain connects TRBV24-1 to TRBJ2-3; D gene unclear. The material sequenced was CD4+ T cells from PBMCs. The CDR3 reads CATSAGDTQYF. The CDR3, as DNA: TGTGCCACTTCGGCCGGAGATACGCAGTATTTT.